In this sample, the clone carrying this T cell receptor (beta chain) turned up once. At the survey level, the v3.0 immunoSEQ assay was run. This table comes from immunoSEQ multiplex PCR, and its TCRdb copy is limited to in-frame clones, with some not included. The sample comprises around 9,700 clones, roughly 70% of which are singletons, and around 21% rests with the top ten. The germline V gene encodes CDR1 MNHEY and CDR2 SVGAGI. The CDR3 is 14 residues long. V lost 5 bases, J lost 4 bases, and 9 bases lay in between. The sample belongs to a study of long-term antiretroviral therapy in people with HIV.

This chain uses TRBV6-5 with TRBJ1-6; unclear D gene. This clonotype was sampled from a man aged 35-49 years with HIV. This material consisted of unsorted PBMCs, taken 1.8 years before starting antiretroviral therapy. CDR3 protein: CASSLWSYNSPLHF. The CDR3 DNA is TGTGCCAGCAGTCTGTGGAGTTATAATTCACCCCTCCACTTT.